Listed below are T cell receptor beta chains from one sample, sequenced in a study of T cell changes during pregnancy in multiple sclerosis. TCRdb's table, derived via immunoSEQ multiplex PCR, lists solely in-frame clones and lacks some. Here the sample spans more than 65,000 clones, around 93% being singletons. The sample in question was peripheral blood, obtained in the first trimester of pregnancy. Source of these receptors: a female donor with multiple sclerosis, enrolled in a pregnancy study. Each CDR3 is given with its conserved first and last residue.

v_gene: TRBV28; j_gene: TRBJ1-2; len: 13; CDR3aa: CASSVRQYYGYTF
v_gene: TRBV28; j_gene: TRBJ2-3; len: 15; CDR3aa: CASSSPGVLSDTQYF
v_gene: TRBV7-6; j_gene: TRBJ2-2; len: 12; CDR3aa: CASSPRSGELFF
v_gene: TRBV6-5; j_gene: TRBJ1-1; len: 13; CDR3aa: CASSPGVGPEAFF
v_gene: TRBV28; j_gene: TRBJ2-2; len: 14; CDR3aa: CASKSPWNTGELFF
v_gene: TRBV4-2; j_gene: TRBJ1-5; len: 13; CDR3aa: CASSPRRDQPQHF
v_gene: TRBV2; j_gene: TRBJ2-1; len: 13; CDR3aa: CASSESRVPEQFF
v_gene: TRBV5-6; j_gene: TRBJ1-1; len: 14; CDR3aa: CASSLDRVHTEAFF
v_gene: TRBV5-1; j_gene: TRBJ2-2; len: 15; CDR3aa: CASSERTGDTGELFF
v_gene: TRBV29-1; j_gene: TRBJ2-1; len: 12; CDR3aa: CSARDRGNEQFF
v_gene: TRBV4-2; j_gene: TRBJ2-3; len: 16; CDR3aa: CATATGHGGSTDTQYF
v_gene: TRBV7-9; j_gene: TRBJ2-1; len: 15; CDR3aa: CASGGGGKTYNEQFF
v_gene: TRBV6-1; j_gene: TRBJ1-2; len: 14; CDR3aa: CASSEELAPYGYTF